This entry lists 14 T cell receptor beta chains sequenced from one sample in a study of blood T cell repertoires in COVID-19. The table came from immunoSEQ multiplex PCR; TCRdb's copy has only in-frame clones and leaves some out. The table includes some 160,000 clones, about 90% detected once. Sequencing used peripheral blood. The receptors shown here come from a man aged 55 to 70 with acute or convalescent COVID-19.

The chain carries TRBV4-3 and TRBJ2-7; TRBD2 matches 9 bases. This CDR3 has 15 amino acids. Losses at the gene ends were 3 bases for V and 2 bases for J; bases not matched to a gene: 5. Looked up from germline, CDR1 is LGHNA and CDR2 is YSLEER. The CDR3 region is CASSQGTSSTYEQYF. DNA of the CDR3: TGCGCCAGCAGCCAGGGGACTAGCAGTACCTACGAGCAGTACTTC.

The rearrangement uses TRBV10-3 and TRBJ1-5; 8 nucleotides agree with TRBD1. The V gene's germline CDR1 is ENHRY and CDR2 SYGVKD. The CDR3 contains 14 residues. The V segment lost 5 bases and the J segment 4 bases; nucleotides outside the gene matches: 4. CDR3 residues: CAISPTGANQPQHF. DNA of the CDR3: TGTGCCATCAGTCCGACAGGGGCGAATCAGCCCCAGCATTTT.

The chain couples TRBV19 to TRBJ2-2, with D uncertain. V was shortened by 3 bases and J by 2 bases, with 10 bases between the two germline ends. The length of the CDR3 is 15 residues. Germline V lookup: CDR1 LNHDA, CDR2 SQIVND (reference sequence). The CDR3 protein is CASSIGSVNTGELFF. DNA of the CDR3: TGTGCCAGTAGTATTGGCAGCGTAAACACCGGGGAGCTGTTTTTT. Drawing the rest from reference TRBV19 and TRBJ2-2, the complete variable domain is DGGITQSPKYLFRKEGQNVTLSCEQNLNHDAMYWYRQDPGQGLRLIYYSQIVNDFQKGDIAEGYSVSREKKESFPLTVTSAQKNPTAFYLCASSIGSVNTGELFFGEGSRLTVL.

The chain has TRBV30 and TRBJ1-4; the D gene is possibly TRBD1 (5 bases). The CDR3 contains 17 residues. Germline V gene lookup returns CDR1 GTSNPN and CDR2 SVGIG (reference sequence). V was cut by 0 bases and J by 8 bases, with 22 bases left in between. CDR3 bases: TGTGCCTGGAGTGTACCCCCTTGGACATCTCGGGGGGAAAAACTGTTTTTT. Protein sequence: CAWSVPPWTSRGEKLFF.

The chain couples TRBV4-1 to TRBJ1-2, with D tentatively TRBD1 (5 bases). Germline loops: CDR1 MGHRA, CDR2 YSYEKL. The CDR3 contains 17 residues. The ends were cut back, 2 bases at V and 4 bases at J, with 20 bases in the middle. The CDR3 reads CASSQISLAGHSYGYTF. The CDR3 nucleotides read TGCGCCAGCAGCCAAATCTCCCTGGCAGGGCATTCCTATGGCTACACCTTC.

This rearrangement joins TRBV7-8 to TRBJ1-2, with 8 bases fitting TRBD1. This CDR3 has 14 residues. J gave up 7 bases and V 1 base, and 5 bases lay outside the gene matches. Germline-derived CDR1 and CDR2 are SGHVS and FQNEAQ. Here the CDR3 DNA reads TGTGCCAGCAGCTTAGAAGTCCAGGGGGCTGGCTACACCTTC. It encodes CASSLEVQGAGYTF.

This clone occurred once. The chain has TRBV18 and TRBJ2-5; tentatively, D is TRBD1 (6 bases). From germline, CDR1 is KGHSH and CDR2 LQKENI. The germline V and J ends were trimmed by 1 base and 3 bases, with 15 bases remaining between them. CDR3 length: 16 residues. This chain's CDR3 is CASSPRVGQGKETQYF. As DNA, the CDR3 is TGTGCCAGCTCACCACGTGTCGGGCAGGGGAAAGAGACCCAGTACTTC.

V usage is TRBV4-1 and J usage is TRBJ2-3; D unclear. The germline gives CDR1 MGHRA, CDR2 YSYEKL. The CDR3 has 16 amino acids. Trimming removed 1 base at V and 4 bases at J, with 15 bases between. CDR3 coding DNA: TGCGCCAGCAGCCAAGTACATGACTCTCGGGCAGATACGCAGTATTTT. Translated, it gives CASSQVHDSRADTQYF.

CDR3 bases: TGCGCCAGCAGCGGCCGGAACAGCCCTTGGGATGGCTACACCTTC. This codes for CASSGRNSPWDGYTF. The gene calls are TRBV5-1 and TRBJ1-2, with unresolved D. The germline V gene has CDR1 SGHRS and CDR2 YFSETQ. This CDR3 region has 15 residues. V was cut by 4 bases and J by 6 bases, with 19 bases left in between.

The chain links TRBV7-8 to TRBJ1-3; D call uncertain. V lost 1 base and J 5 bases, leaving 21 bases between the germline ends. CDR3 length: 18 residues. Germline CDR1 reads SGHVS; CDR2 reads FQNEAQ. The CDR3 DNA is TGTGCCAGCAGCTTAGTTGGTGTGAGGATCGCAACACGAAACACCATATATTTT. Amino acids: CASSLVGVRIATRNTIYF. The entire variable domain, with the rest obtained from reference TRBV7-8 and TRBJ1-3, is as follows: GAGVSQSPRYKVAKRGQDVALRCDPISGHVSLFWYQQALGQGPEFLTYFQNEAQLDKSGLPSDRFFAERPEGSVSTLKIQRTQQEDSAVYLCASSLVGVRIATRNTIYFGEGSWLTVV.

This clone appeared a single time. The genes are TRBV7-2 and TRBJ2-1; perhaps TRBD2 as D (6 bases). Germline V lookup: CDR1 SGHTA, CDR2 FQGNSA. The V end lost 2 bases, the J end lost 8 bases, and 13 bases lay between the germline ends. The CDR3 is made up of 14 amino acids. Written as DNA, the CDR3 is TGTGCCAGCAGCTTAAGTTTCCGGGGGTATGAGCAGTTCTTC. Translated, it gives CASSLSFRGYEQFF.

The CDR3 loop is CASSARDSPRDTQYF. The CDR3 DNA sequence: TGCGCCAGCAGCGCCCGGGACTCCCCTCGGGATACGCAGTATTTT. V usage is TRBV5-1 and J usage is TRBJ2-3; tentative D call: TRBD2 (6 bases). CDR1 and CDR2 (germline): SGHRS, YFSETQ. V shed 4 bases and J shed 6 bases, with 18 bases lying between them. The CDR3 is 15 amino acids.

V gene TRBV6-1 combines with J gene TRBJ1-1; 9 positions match TRBD1. The CDR3 loop spans 15 amino acids. Trimming cost V 3 bases and J 4 bases; bases outside gene matches: 6. Germline CDR1 MNHNS, CDR2 SASEGT. CDR3 in amino acids: CASSEGTGSFTEAFF. CDR3 nucleotide sequence: TGTGCCAGCAGTGAGGGGACAGGGAGCTTCACTGAAGCTTTCTTT.

This chain uses TRBV7-9 with TRBJ1-3; D is uncertain. V was cut by 5 bases and J by 4 bases, with 27 bases left in between. From germline, CDR1 is SEHNR and CDR2 FQNEAQ (reference sequence). This CDR3 is 19 amino acids long. CDR3 loop: CASSPRPRSDPGLGNTIYF. In DNA form, the CDR3 reads TGTGCCAGCAGCCCGAGGCCCAGGTCGGATCCGGGATTGGGAAACACCATATATTTT.